This T cell receptor beta chain was retrieved from a study of human T cells and chemical hapten exposure. Background on the study: There were per-sample TCR yield variations, arising mainly from small pooled library volume differences.

Time point described: patch test 2, 6 weeks after DPC sensitization. Documented treatment: therapeutic diphenylcyclopropenone sensitization with weekly scalp DPC. People who gave samples had alopecia, were 18 to 70 years old, and were suitable for DPC. TCRdb ran MiXCR on the RACE reads and lists one entry per CDR3 protein. Of over 130,000 distinct CDR3 sequences in the sample, 12% were seen once. V gave up 1 base and J gave up 4 bases, with 8 bases separating them. The germline V gene encodes CDR1 SGHAT and CDR2 FQNNGV. The CDR3 runs to 14 residues. This clonotype was obtained from a woman between 45 and 60 years old with alopecia areata. Some clones in this sample may be carry-over from other donors' samples. This chain links TRBV11-2 with TRBJ2-1; no firm D call. The sample here was whole blood, taken in connection with sensitization to the hapten diphenylcyclopropenone (DPC). The CDR3 nucleotides are TGTGCCAGCAGCTTAGCAGTAGAGTACAATGAGCAGTTCTTC. It specifies CASSLAVEYNEQFF. The entire variable domain, with the rest obtained from reference TRBV11-2 and TRBJ2-1, is as follows: EAGVAQSPRYKIIEKRQSVAFWCNPISGHATLYWYQQILGQGPKLLIQFQNNGVVDDSQLPKDRFSAERLKGVDSTLKIQPAKLEDSAVYLCASSLAVEYNEQFFGPGTRLTVL.